This record covers a single TCR beta chain. Its antigen remains unidentified. This sample stems from a study of cytomegalovirus exposure and HLA in healthy donors. Use of 60 Vbeta and 13 Jbeta primers characterized the PCR. Sequencing used immunoSEQ multiplex PCR; TCRdb keeps in-frame clones, though not all of them. The table for this sample gives 95,000 to 110,000 clones. Study-wide results and limits: Researchers catalogued approximately 160 TCR beta chains as cytomegalovirus-associated.

The CDR3 covers 13 residues. The V end was cut by 4 bases, the J end by 5 bases, with 11 bases between. Germline V gene sequence: CDR1 SGHTA, CDR2 FQGNSA. This sequence joins TRBV7-2 and TRBJ1-1, with D perhaps TRBD1 (6 bases). The sequence was obtained from a man aged 40-49 years in good health and CMV-seronegative. Sequenced material: PBMCs. CDR3 sequence reads: CASSSQGRTEAFF. The DNA of the CDR3 is TGTGCCAGCAGCTCACAGGGACGGACTGAAGCTTTCTTT.